Shown below are 8 T cell receptor beta chains from a single sample sequenced in a study of low-dose radiotherapy and immunotherapy resistance in tumors. Covering alpha and beta chains, TRAV- and TRBV-specific primers were used for the first-strand cDNA. TCRs were amplified for approximately 22 PCR cycles with a constant-region primer and V-primer adapter. A single record per CDR3 protein comes from TCRdb applying MiXCR to the reads. The sample has under 90,000 distinct CDR3 sequences, roughly a sixth seen once. Time point denoted: before trial treatment. Specimen: PBMCs, collected before treatment. Receptors originate from a male donor with prostate cancer.

Many counts were recorded for this clonotype. V usage is TRBV5-1 and J usage is TRBJ2-7; possibly TRBD1 for D (6 bases). This CDR3 comprises 14 residues. CDR1 and CDR2 from the germline V gene are SGHRS and YFSETQ. Trimming pared 2 bases from V and 2 bases from J, leaving 11 bases between. The CDR3 here is CASSLRGTPYEQYF. CDR3 DNA sequence: TGCGCCAGCAGCTTAAGGGGGACACCCTACGAGCAGTACTTC. The complete variable domain, with remaining parts taken from reference TRBV5-1 and TRBJ2-7, reads KAGVTQTPRYLIKTRGQQVTLSCSPISGHRSVSWYQQTPGQGLQFLFEYFSETQRNKGNFPGRFSGRQFSNSRSEMNVSTLELGDSALYLCASSLRGTPYEQYFGPGTRLTVT.

This clonotype came up many times. CDR3 DNA sequence: TGTGCCAGCAAGGCCCAAACTTATGGGGTTGAGACCCAGTACTTC. The encoded protein is CASKAQTYGVETQYF. The chain is built from TRBV2 and TRBJ2-5; no clear D gene. V gave up 7 bases and J gave up 5 bases, with 20 bases separating them. The CDR3 is 15 amino acids. Germline loops: CDR1 SNHLY, CDR2 FYNNEI.

This clonotype was picked up many times. The gene calls are TRBV7-2 and TRBJ2-5, with 8 nucleotides matching TRBD2. CDR1 and CDR2 from the germline V gene are SGHTA and FQGNSA. V lost 1 base to trimming and J lost 0 bases; unmatched junction nucleotides: 10. This CDR3 is built from 18 residues. Here the CDR3 DNA reads TGTGCCAGCAGCTTAGGGCAGCGGGCGGGAGGTCACCAAGAGACCCAGTACTTC. Its protein product is CASSLGQRAGGHQETQYF.

The sample holds many counts of this clonotype. The rearrangement uses TRBV5-1 and TRBJ2-4; 9 positions agree with TRBD1. CDR3 length: 18 amino acids. CDR1 and CDR2 from the germline V gene are SGHRS and YFSETQ. V lost 4 bases and J lost 0; bases outside the gene matches: 11. The CDR3 protein is CASSEDRGGTIAKNIQYF. The CDR3 nucleotides read TGCGCCAGCAGCGAAGACAGGGGGGGAACTATAGCCAAAAACATTCAGTACTTC.

This clonotype ranks as medium-sized. This chain links TRBV6-2 or TRBV6-3 with TRBJ2-2, with 8 bases that match TRBD2. The J segment lost 5 bases and the V segment lost 10 bases, leaving 18 bases of the junction unmatched. Germline-derived CDR1 and CDR2 are MNHEY and SVGEGT. CDR3 length: 17 amino acids. CDR3 residues: CATLGALSGAQTGELFF. In nucleotides, the CDR3 is TGTGCCACCCTAGGGGCCCTTAGCGGGGCTCAAACCGGGGAGCTGTTTTTT.

The rearrangement links TRBV29-1 to TRBJ2-1; 9 bases match TRBD1. The germline V gene encodes CDR1 SQVTM and CDR2 ANQGSEA. Losses at the gene ends were 3 bases for V and 7 bases for J; bases not matched to a gene: 10. CDR3 length: 15 amino acids. CDR3 residues: CSVENRGQGRNEQFF. CDR3 DNA sequence: TGCAGCGTTGAGAACAGGGGGCAGGGGAGGAATGAGCAGTTCTTC.

Notes on this clonotype: This is likely an artifact of a read error, given a far larger clone one base away. V usage is TRBV28 and J usage is TRBJ2-5; D unclear. Germline V gives CDR1 MDHEN, CDR2 SYDVKM. Trimming took off 5 bases at V and 11 bases at J, with 21 bases between the two ends. The CDR3 contains 14 residues. The CDR3 nucleotides read TGTGCCAGCAGTCTGCCCGGGTCCTACAATGAGCAGTACTTC. It encodes CASSLPGSYNEQYF.

This clonotype was picked up many times. V and J are TRBV14 and TRBJ2-5; 7 bases map to TRBD1. The V gene end was trimmed by 4 bases and the J gene end by 6 bases; junction bases not matched to a gene: 5. The CDR3 extends over 13 amino acids. The germline V gene has CDR1 SGHDN and CDR2 FVKESK. This CDR3 reads CASSPATGKTQYF. CDR3 DNA: TGTGCCAGCAGCCCCGCGACAGGGAAGACCCAGTACTTC.